The rows below give T cell receptor beta chains drawn from one sample of a study of T-cell memory formation after mild COVID-19. Using its own MiXCR run on the 5' RACE reads, TCRdb lists one record per CDR3 protein. The repertoire holds about 320,000 distinct CDR3 sequences, with about 13% as singletons. The sample consisted of PBMCs or a T cell subset sorted from them (not recorded which). These receptors were taken from a man between 18 and 35 years old who had mild COVID-19 (a few samples of this study predate the infection). Cell type and time point are not known. CDR3s include the opening cysteine and the closing phenylalanine or tryptophan. The D gene is left open where the match is weak. Where a row states a size, it is once, few, many or the class of an expanded clone; other rows omit it.

abundance: .
j_gene: TRBJ2-6
v_gene: TRBV6-5
d_gene: .
CDR3nt: TGTGCCAGCAGTCAAAAGAGCTCTGGGGCCAACGTCCTGACTTTC
CDR3aa: CASSQKSSGANVLTF

abundance: .
j_gene: TRBJ2-4
v_gene: TRBV20-1
d_gene: TRBD1
CDR3nt: TGCAGTGCTAGCTACAGGGGAAGGCAAAACATTCAGTACTTC
CDR3aa: CSASYRGRQNIQYF

abundance: many
j_gene: TRBJ2-7
v_gene: TRBV5-1
d_gene: .
CDR3nt: TGCGCCAGCAGCTTGGCGGCAGGGTCGACCTACGAGCAGTACTTC
CDR3aa: CASSLAAGSTYEQYF

abundance: .
j_gene: TRBJ2-4
v_gene: TRBV5-4
d_gene: TRBD1
CDR3nt: TGTGCCAGCAGCTTTCCGGGACAGGGCAAAAACATTCAGTACTTC
CDR3aa: CASSFPGQGKNIQYF

abundance: few
j_gene: TRBJ2-1
v_gene: TRBV11-2
d_gene: TRBD2
CDR3nt: TGTGCCAGCAGCTTAGGAAGACTAGCGGGGGAGTCCTACAATGAGCAGTTCTTC
CDR3aa: CASSLGRLAGESYNEQFF

abundance: few
j_gene: TRBJ2-1
v_gene: TRBV9
d_gene: .
CDR3nt: TGTGCCAGCAGCTCGGAGGGAAGGCGAACCTACAATGAGCAGTTCTTC
CDR3aa: CASSSEGRRTYNEQFF

abundance: .
j_gene: TRBJ2-1
v_gene: TRBV7-6
d_gene: TRBD2
CDR3nt: TGTGCCAGCAGCTCCTCCGGGACTAGGGCGTCAGAGCAGTTCTTC
CDR3aa: CASSSSGTRASEQFF

abundance: .
j_gene: TRBJ2-7
v_gene: TRBV20-1
d_gene: TRBD2
CDR3nt: TGCAGTGCAGTGCCAGCGGGCGGGGGGGTGATTTCTGGGTCCTACGAGCAGTACTTC
CDR3aa: CSAVPAGGGVISGSYEQYF

abundance: .
j_gene: TRBJ2-2
v_gene: TRBV19
d_gene: .
CDR3nt: TGTGCCAGTCGTGTGGAAGGCGGGGAGCTGTTTTTT
CDR3aa: CASRVEGGELFF

abundance: .
j_gene: TRBJ2-7
v_gene: TRBV15
d_gene: .
CDR3nt: TGTGCCACCAGCAGGCCCCTCTTCCGAGGGGGGCACGAGCAGTACTTC
CDR3aa: CATSRPLFRGGHEQYF

abundance: many
j_gene: TRBJ2-2
v_gene: TRBV25-1
d_gene: TRBD1
CDR3nt: TGTGCCAGCAGTGAACAGGGGGCCGGGGAGCTGTTTTTT
CDR3aa: CASSEQGAGELFF